The entry below gives a single TCR beta chain sequence along with its context. Its antigen target is currently unknown. The sample holds no much larger clone one base away, and base qualities are not on file. The Qiagen DNeasy kit was used to extract genomic DNA both from unsorted PBMCs and from the negatively selected CD4+ and CD8+ fractions. TCR beta CDR3 regions were subjected to amplification by immunoSEQ multiplex PCR with primers that anneal to V and J segments. A synthetic immune receptor repertoire was used to minimize amplification bias, and any residual bias was removed computationally once sequencing was done. The authors' analysis ran thus. Custom Python scripts were used to quantify repertoire diversity as the Shannon entropy index. Unsorted, CD4+ and CD8+ repertoires were examined separately, except in combined analyses, for which CD4+ and CD8+ sequences were merged in silico. A clone counted as expanded when the clone's frequency after treatment rose at least 2-fold relative to C1D1, and clones undetected at baseline were given a pseudocount of 0.5. Singleton clones were defined as clones with 0 or 1 copy at C1D1, and non-singleton clones were defined as clones with 2 or more copies. By matching protein sequences in sorted samples from the same patient, clones expanded in unsorted samples were annotated as CD4+, CD8+ or unknown. Wilcoxon tests were applied to paired samples to test diversity changes from C1D1 to C4D1. What TCRdb holds here is the immuneACCESS table cut down to in-frame rearrangements. Part of the clones is not present; checked against another copy, under half of the missing clones reflect an unresolved V gene, and the others are unexplained. The V and J calls and clone size are taken from that table; D and trimming were inferred from the DNA. Present in this sample are fewer than 10,000 clones, roughly four fifths of which were seen just once. The ten largest clones represent roughly 30% of the sample.

These data originate in a study of PD-1 blockade in classical Hodgkin lymphoma (TCRdb year 2020). Concerning the study at large: Nivolumab dosing was 3 mg/kg intravenously every 2 weeks, continuing until either disease progression or unacceptable toxicity. A peripheral blood immune signature of response to PD-1 blockade in classical Hodgkin lymphoma was defined using TCR beta sequencing and CyTOF.

The time point label, read with the paper, signifies: cycle 4 day 1 (C4D1), after around six weeks of nivolumab. Relapse after autologous stem cell transplantation had occurred in all trial patients, and cohorts A, B and C were distinguished by prior brentuximab vedotin exposure. A Miltenyi CD8+ T cell isolation kit was used for magnetic negative selection to purify CD8+ T cells from thawed PBMCs. The trial cohort included around 56 patients with relapsed/refractory classical Hodgkin lymphoma, and each patient had a best overall response of complete response, partial response or progressive disease. In the multi-cohort phase II CheckMate 205 trial, trial patients received single-agent nivolumab. Best overall response was determined by an independent review committee according to the 2007 International Working Group response criteria. Trial PBMCs were collected just before the start of nivolumab (C1D1) and during therapy at cycle 2 day 1 and cycle 4 day 1. Peripheral blood was collected in 8 mL Vacutainer Cell Preparation Tubes, from which PBMCs were isolated by centrifugation and then cryopreserved. Purified CD4+ and CD8+ fractions were prepared only for cases with an additional available PBMC sample. Magnetically labelled cells were depleted on LS columns in a quadroMACS separator, and the flow-through was collected as the purified fraction.

The germline ends are 16 bases apart after V is trimmed by 6 bases and J by 1 base. The CDR3 holds 15 amino acids from the cysteine to the phenylalanine. The DNA shown is the 45-base CDR3, in frame from base 1. CDR1 SNHLY and CDR2 FYNNEI are derived from the germline V gene. General findings and caveats noted by the study authors: Trial patients with a complete response had baseline diversity similar to that of newly diagnosed patients, while partial responders and progressors had significantly lower diversity. Baseline TCR diversity was reported to be lower in newly diagnosed patients than in healthy donors, and even lower in relapsed/refractory patients. The study was limited to a single clinical trial cohort, and causes of repertoire differences, possibly disease activity or prior therapy, remained undefined. A significant rise by C4D1 was seen in CD4+ but not CD8+ TCR diversity (p=0.0027 vs p=0.16), with the rise being most apparent in complete responders (p=0.02). Patients starting nivolumab less than 1 year after ASCT had lower diversity and were excluded from later analyses to avoid confounding by immune reconstitution.

This chain is built from TRBV2 and TRBJ2-7, and perhaps TRBD2 as D gene, on 7 matching bases. This TCR was sampled from a human donor with classical Hodgkin lymphoma. Sample: CD8+ T cells from blood, taken before the fourth cycle of nivolumab. The bases are TGTGCCAGCAGGTCTCTCGGGGGGCGATCCTACGAGCAGTACTTC. Its protein product is CASRSLGGRSYEQYF.